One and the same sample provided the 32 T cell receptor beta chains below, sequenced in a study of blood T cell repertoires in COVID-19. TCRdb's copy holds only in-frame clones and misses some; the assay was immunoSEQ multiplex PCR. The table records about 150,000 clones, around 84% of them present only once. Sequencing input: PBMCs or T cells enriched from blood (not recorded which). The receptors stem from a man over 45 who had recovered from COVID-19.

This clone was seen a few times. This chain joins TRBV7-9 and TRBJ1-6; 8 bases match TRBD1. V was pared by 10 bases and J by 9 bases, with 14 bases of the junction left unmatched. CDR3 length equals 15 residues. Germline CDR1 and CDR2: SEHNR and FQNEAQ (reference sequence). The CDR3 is CATQRGDRGSSPLHF. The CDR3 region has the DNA TGTGCCACCCAGCGGGGAGACAGGGGTTCTTCACCCCTCCACTTT.

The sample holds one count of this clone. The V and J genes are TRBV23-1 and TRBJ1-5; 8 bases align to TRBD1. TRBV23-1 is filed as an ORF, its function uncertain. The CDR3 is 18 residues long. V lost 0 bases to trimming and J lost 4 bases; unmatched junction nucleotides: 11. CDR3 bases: TGCGCCAGCAGTCAATCTTCAAAAGGTGGGACAGGTAATCAGCCCCAGCATTTT. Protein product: CASSQSSKGGTGNQPQHF.

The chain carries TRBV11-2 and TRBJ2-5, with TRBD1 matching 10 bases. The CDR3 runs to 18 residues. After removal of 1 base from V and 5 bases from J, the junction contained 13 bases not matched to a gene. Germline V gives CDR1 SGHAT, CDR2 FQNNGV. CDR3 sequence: CASSLGTTWTGGTETQYF. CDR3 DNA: TGTGCCAGCAGCTTAGGGACCACCTGGACAGGGGGTACTGAGACCCAGTACTTC.

CDR3 sequence (DNA): TGTGCCACCAGCAGAGGAGCAGGGGATCAGCCCCAGCATTTT. Encoded protein: CATSRGAGDQPQHF. The chain carries TRBV15 and TRBJ1-5, with a weak D call TRBD1 (6 bases). Germline CDR1 is LNHNV and CDR2 is YYDKDF (reference sequence). The CDR3 loop spans 14 amino acids. V was trimmed by 1 base and J by 5 bases, leaving 9 bases between them.

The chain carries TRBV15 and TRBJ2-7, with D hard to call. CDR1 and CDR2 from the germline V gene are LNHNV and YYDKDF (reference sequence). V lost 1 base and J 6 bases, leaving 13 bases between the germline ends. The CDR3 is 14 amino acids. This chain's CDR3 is CATSRALARSEQYF. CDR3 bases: TGTGCCACCAGCAGAGCTTTGGCTAGATCCGAGCAGTACTTC.

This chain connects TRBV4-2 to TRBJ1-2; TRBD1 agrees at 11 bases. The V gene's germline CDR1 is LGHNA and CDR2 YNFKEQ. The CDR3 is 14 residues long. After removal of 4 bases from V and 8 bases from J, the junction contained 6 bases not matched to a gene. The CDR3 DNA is TGTGCCAGCAGCCCAGGACAGGGGGCAGGGGGCTACACCTTC. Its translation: CASSPGQGAGGYTF.

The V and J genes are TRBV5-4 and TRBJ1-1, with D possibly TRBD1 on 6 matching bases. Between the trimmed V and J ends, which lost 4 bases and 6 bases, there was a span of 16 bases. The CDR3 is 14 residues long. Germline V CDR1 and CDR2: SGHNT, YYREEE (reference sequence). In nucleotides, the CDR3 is TGTGCCAGCAGCGTACAGGGTAGCTTATCTGAAGCTTTCTTT. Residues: CASSVQGSLSEAFF.

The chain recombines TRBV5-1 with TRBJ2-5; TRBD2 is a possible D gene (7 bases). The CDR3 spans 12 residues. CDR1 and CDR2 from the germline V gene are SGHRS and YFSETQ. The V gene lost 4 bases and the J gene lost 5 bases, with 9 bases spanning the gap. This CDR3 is CASSPGGETQYF. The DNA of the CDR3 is TGCGCCAGCAGCCCGGGGGGCGAGACCCAGTACTTC. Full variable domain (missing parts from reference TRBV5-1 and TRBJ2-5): KAGVTQTPRYLIKTRGQQVTLSCSPISGHRSVSWYQQTPGQGLQFLFEYFSETQRNKGNFPGRFSGRQFSNSRSEMNVSTLELGDSALYLCASSPGGETQYFGPGTRLLVL.

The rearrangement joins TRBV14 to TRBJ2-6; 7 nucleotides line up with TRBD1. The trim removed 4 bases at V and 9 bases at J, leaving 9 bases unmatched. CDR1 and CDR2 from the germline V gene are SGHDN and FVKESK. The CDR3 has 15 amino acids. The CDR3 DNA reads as TGTGCCAGCAGCCGCGACAGGGCCCCTTACAACGTCCTGACTTTC. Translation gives CASSRDRAPYNVLTF.

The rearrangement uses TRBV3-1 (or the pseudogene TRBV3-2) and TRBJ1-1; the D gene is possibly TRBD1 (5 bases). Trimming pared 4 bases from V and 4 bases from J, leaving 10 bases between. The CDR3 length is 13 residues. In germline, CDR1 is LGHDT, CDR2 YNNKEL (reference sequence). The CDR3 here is CASSRRVVTEAFF. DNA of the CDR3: TGTGCCAGCAGCCGCAGGGTAGTCACTGAAGCTTTCTTT.

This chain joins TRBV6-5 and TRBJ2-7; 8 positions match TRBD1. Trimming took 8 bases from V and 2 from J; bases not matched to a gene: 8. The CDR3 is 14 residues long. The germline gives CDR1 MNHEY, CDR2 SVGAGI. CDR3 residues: CASFPGTGAYEQYF. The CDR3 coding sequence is TGTGCCAGCTTCCCCGGGACAGGAGCCTACGAGCAGTACTTC.

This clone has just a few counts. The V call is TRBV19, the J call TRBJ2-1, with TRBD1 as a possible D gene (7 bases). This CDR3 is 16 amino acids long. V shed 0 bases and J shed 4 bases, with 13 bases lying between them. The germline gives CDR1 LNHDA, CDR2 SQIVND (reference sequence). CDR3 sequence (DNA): TGTGCCAGTAGTATAGAGGCAGGGGGGAGGTACAATGAGCAGTTCTTC. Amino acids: CASSIEAGGRYNEQFF.

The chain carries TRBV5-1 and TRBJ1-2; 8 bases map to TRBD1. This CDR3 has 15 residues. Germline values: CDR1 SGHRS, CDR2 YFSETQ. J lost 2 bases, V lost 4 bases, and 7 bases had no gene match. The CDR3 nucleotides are TGCGCCAGCAGCACCTCAGGGGGCGCGAACTATGGCTACACCTTC. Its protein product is CASSTSGGANYGYTF. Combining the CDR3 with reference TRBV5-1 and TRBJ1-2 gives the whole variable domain KAGVTQTPRYLIKTRGQQVTLSCSPISGHRSVSWYQQTPGQGLQFLFEYFSETQRNKGNFPGRFSGRQFSNSRSEMNVSTLELGDSALYLCASSTSGGANYGYTFGSGTRLTVV.

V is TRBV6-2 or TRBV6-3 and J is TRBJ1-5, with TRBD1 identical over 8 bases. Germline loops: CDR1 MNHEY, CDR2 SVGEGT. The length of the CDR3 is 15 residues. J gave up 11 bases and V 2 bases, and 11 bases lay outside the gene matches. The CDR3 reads CASSYQGQVESAQHF. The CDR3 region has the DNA TGTGCCAGCAGTTACCAGGGACAGGTTGAATCGGCCCAGCATTTT.

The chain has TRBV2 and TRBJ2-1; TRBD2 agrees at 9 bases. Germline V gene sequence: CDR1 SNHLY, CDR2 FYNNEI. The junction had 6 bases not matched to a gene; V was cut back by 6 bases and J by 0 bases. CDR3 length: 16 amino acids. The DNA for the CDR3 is TGTGCCAGCAGCCGGACTAGCGCTAGCTCCTACAATGAGCAGTTCTTC. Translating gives CASSRTSASSYNEQFF.

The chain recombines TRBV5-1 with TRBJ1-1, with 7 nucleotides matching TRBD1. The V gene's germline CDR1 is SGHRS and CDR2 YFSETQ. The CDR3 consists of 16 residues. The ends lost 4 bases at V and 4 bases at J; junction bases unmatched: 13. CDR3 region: CASSKRQGSRSTEAFF. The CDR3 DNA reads TGCGCCAGCAGCAAAAGACAGGGTTCACGAAGCACTGAAGCTTTCTTT.

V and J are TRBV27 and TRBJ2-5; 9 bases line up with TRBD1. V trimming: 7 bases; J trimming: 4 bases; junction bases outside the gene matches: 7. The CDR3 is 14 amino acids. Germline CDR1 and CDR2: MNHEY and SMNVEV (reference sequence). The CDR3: CASTRTGALETQYF. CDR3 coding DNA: TGTGCCAGCACTAGGACAGGGGCGTTAGAGACCCAGTACTTC.

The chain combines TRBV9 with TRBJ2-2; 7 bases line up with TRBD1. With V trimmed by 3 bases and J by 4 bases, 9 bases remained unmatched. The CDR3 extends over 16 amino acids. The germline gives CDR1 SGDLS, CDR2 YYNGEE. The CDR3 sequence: CASSAPGTAFTGELFF. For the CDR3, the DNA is TGTGCCAGCAGCGCACCCGGGACAGCATTCACCGGGGAGCTGTTTTTT.

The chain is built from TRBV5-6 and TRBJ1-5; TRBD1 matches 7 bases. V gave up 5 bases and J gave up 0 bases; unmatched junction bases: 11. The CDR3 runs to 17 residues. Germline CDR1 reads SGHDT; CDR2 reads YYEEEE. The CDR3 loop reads CASSIKRGTVSNQPQHF. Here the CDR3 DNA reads TGTGCCAGCAGTATTAAAAGGGGGACAGTTAGCAATCAGCCCCAGCATTTT.

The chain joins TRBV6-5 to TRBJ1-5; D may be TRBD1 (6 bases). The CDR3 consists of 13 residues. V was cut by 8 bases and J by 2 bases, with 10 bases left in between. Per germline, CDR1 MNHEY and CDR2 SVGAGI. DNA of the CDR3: TGTGCCAGCGGACAGAGCCGCAATCAGCCCCAGCATTTT. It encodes CASGQSRNQPQHF.

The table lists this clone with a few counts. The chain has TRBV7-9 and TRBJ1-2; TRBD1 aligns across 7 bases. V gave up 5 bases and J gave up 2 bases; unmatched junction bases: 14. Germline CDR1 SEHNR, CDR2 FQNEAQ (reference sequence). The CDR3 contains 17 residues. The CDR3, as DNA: TGTGCCAGCAGCAATCCCACCACGACAGGGACCAACTATGGCTACACCTTC. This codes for CASSNPTTTGTNYGYTF. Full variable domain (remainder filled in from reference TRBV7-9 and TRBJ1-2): DTGVSQNPRHKITKRGQNVTFRCDPISEHNRLYWYRQTLGQGPEFLTYFQNEAQLEKSRLLSDRFSAERPKGSFSTLEIQRTEQGDSAMYLCASSNPTTTGTNYGYTFGSGTRLTVV.

CDR3 DNA: TGTGCCATCAGTGACAAGAGCTCCTACAATGAGCAGTTCTTC. Protein sequence: CAISDKSSYNEQFF. The chain joins TRBV10-3 to TRBJ2-1, with D hard to call. Between the trimmed V and J ends, which lost 3 bases and 0 bases, there was a span of 6 bases. This CDR3 contains 14 residues. The germline V gene encodes CDR1 ENHRY and CDR2 SYGVKD.

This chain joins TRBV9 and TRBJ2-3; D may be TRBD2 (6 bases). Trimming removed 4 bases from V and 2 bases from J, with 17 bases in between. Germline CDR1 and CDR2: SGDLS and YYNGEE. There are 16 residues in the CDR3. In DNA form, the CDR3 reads TGTGCCAGCAGCTATGAAGGAGGGGAAACCACAGATACGCAGTATTTT. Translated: CASSYEGGETTDTQYF.

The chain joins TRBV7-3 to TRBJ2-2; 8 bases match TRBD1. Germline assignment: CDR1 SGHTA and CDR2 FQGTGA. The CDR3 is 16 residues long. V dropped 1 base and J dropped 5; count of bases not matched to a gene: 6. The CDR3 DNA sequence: TGTGCCAGCAGCTTAATGGCAGGGGGCTCAACCGGGGAGCTGTTTTTT. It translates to CASSLMAGGSTGELFF.

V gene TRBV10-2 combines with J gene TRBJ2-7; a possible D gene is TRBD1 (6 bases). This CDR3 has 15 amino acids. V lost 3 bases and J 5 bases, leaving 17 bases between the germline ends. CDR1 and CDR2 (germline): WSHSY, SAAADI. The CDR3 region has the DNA TGCGCCAGCAGTGACCCGTACAGGGATGGCGACGAGCAGTACTTC. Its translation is CASSDPYRDGDEQYF.

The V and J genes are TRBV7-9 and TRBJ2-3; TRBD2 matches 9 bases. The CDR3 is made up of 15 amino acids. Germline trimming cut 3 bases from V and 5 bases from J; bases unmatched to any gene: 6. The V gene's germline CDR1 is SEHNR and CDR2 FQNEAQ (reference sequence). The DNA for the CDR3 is TGTGCCAGCAGCTTGACTAGCGGAACAAAAGATACGCAGTATTTT. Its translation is CASSLTSGTKDTQYF.

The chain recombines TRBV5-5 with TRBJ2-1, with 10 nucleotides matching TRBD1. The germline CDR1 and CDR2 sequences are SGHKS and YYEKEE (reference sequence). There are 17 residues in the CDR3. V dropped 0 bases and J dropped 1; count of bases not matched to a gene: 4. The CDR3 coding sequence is TGTGCCAGCAGCTTGGCCCCGGGACAGGGGTCCTACAATGAGCAGTTCTTC. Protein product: CASSLAPGQGSYNEQFF.

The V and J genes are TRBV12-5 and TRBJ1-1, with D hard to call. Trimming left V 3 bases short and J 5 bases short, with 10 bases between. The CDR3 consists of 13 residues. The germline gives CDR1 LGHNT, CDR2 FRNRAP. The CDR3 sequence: CASGFWGGTEAFF. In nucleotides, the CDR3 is TGTGCTAGTGGTTTTTGGGGAGGTACTGAAGCTTTCTTT.

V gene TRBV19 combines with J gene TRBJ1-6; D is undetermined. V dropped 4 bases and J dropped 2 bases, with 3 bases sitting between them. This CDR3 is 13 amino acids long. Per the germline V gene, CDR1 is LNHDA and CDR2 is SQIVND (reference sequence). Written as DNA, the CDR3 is TGTGCCAGTAGTACAGCCTATAATTCACCCCTCCACTTT. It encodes CASSTAYNSPLHF.

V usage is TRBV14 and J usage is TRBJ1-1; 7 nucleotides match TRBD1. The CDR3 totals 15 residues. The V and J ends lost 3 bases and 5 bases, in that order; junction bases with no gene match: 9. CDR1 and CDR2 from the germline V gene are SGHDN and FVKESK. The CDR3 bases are TGTGCCAGCAGCCACCAATCGACAGGGCAGACTGAAGCTTTCTTT. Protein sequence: CASSHQSTGQTEAFF.

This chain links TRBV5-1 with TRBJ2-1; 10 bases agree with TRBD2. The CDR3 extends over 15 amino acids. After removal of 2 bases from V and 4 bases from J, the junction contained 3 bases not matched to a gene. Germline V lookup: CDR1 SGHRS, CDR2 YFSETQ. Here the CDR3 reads CASSFLAGVYNEQFF. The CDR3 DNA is TGCGCCAGCAGCTTCCTAGCGGGGGTATACAATGAGCAGTTCTTC.

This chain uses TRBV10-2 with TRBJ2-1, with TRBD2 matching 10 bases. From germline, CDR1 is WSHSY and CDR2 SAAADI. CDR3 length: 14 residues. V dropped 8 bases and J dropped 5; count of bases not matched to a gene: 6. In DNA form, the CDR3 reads TGCGCCAGCGCTTCTAGCGGGGGTAACAATGAGCAGTTCTTC. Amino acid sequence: CASASSGGNNEQFF.